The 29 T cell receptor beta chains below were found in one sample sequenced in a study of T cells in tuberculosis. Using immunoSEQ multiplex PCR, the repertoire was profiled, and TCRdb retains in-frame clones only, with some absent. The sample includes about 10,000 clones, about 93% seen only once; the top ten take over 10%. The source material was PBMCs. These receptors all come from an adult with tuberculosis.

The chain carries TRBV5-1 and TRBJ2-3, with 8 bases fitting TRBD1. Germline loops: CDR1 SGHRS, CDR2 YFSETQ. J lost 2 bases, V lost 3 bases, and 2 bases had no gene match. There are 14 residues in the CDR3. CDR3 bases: TGCGCCAGCAGCTGGACAGGGATCACAGATACGCAGTATTTT. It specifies CASSWTGITDTQYF.

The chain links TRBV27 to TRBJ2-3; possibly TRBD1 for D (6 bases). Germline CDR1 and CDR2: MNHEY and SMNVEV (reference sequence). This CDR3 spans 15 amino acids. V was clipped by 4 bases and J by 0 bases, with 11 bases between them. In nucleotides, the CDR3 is TGTGCCAGCAGTTCCGGGACAACTAGCACAGATACGCAGTATTTT. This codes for CASSSGTTSTDTQYF.

This chain's CDR3 is CASSERGWLGQYF. In DNA form, the CDR3 reads TGTGCCAGCAGTGAACGGGGGTGGCTAGGGCAGTATTTT. J is TRBJ2-3 and V is TRBV25-1, with D possibly TRBD2 on 6 matching bases. The V end was cut by 2 bases, the J end by 11 bases, with 14 bases between. The CDR3 is 13 amino acids. From germline, CDR1 is MGHDK and CDR2 SYGVNS. The full variable domain, rest sourced from reference TRBV25-1 and TRBJ2-3, is EADIYQTPRYLVIGTGKKITLECSQTMGHDKMYWYQQDPGMELHLIHYSYGVNSTEKGDLSSESTVSRIRTEHFPLTLESARPSHTSQYLCASSERGWLGQYFGPGTRLTVL.

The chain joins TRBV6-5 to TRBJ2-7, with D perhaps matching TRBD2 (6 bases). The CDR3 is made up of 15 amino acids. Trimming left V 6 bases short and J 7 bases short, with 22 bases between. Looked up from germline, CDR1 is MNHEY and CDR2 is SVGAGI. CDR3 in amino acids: CASSRGSAPFGEQYF. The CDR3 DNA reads TGTGCCAGCAGCCGGGGGAGCGCGCCATTTGGGGAGCAGTACTTC.

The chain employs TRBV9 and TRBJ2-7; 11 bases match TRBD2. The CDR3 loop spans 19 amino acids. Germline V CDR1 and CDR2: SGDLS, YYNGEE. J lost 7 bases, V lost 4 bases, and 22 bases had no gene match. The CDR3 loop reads CASSSNPSAGTSGSSEQYF. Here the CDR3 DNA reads TGTGCCAGCAGCTCAAACCCTTCCGCCGGGACTAGCGGATCAAGTGAGCAGTACTTC.

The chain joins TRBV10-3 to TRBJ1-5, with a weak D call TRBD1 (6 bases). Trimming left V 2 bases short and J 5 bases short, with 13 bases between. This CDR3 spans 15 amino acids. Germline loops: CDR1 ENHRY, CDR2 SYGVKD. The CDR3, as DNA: TGTGCCATCAGTGAGACCGACAGGTCCGATCAGCCCCAGCATTTT. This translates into CAISETDRSDQPQHF.

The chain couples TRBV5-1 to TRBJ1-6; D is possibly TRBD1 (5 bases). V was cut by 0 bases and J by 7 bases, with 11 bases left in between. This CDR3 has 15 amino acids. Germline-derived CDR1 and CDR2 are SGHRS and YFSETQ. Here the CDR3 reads CASSLAVRANSPLHF. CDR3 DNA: TGCGCCAGCAGCTTGGCCGTCAGGGCGAATTCACCCCTCCACTTT.

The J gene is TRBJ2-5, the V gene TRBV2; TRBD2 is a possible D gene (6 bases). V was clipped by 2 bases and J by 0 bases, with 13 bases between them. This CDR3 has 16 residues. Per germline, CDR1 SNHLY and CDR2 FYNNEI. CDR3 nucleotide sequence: TGTGCCAGCAGTGAATTGGCCAGCGGGTACCAAGAGACCCAGTACTTC. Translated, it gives CASSELASGYQETQYF.

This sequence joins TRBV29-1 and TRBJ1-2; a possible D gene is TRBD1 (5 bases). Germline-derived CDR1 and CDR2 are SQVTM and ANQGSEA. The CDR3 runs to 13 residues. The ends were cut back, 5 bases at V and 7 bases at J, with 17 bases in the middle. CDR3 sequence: CSVQGGETSGYTF. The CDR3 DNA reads TGCAGCGTTCAGGGAGGAGAGACTAGTGGCTACACCTTC. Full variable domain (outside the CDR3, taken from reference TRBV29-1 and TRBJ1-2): SAVISQKPSRDICQRGTSLTIQCQVDSQVTMMFWYRQQPGQSLTLIATANQGSEATYESGFVIDKFPISRPNLTFSTLTVSNMSPEDSSIYLCSVQGGETSGYTFGSGTRLTVV.

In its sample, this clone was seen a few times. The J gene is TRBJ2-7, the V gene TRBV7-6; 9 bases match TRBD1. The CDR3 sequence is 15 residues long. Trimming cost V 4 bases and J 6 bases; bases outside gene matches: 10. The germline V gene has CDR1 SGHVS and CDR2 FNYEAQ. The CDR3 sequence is CASSSPRDRASEQYF. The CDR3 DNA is TGTGCCAGCAGCTCCCCACGGGACAGGGCGTCCGAGCAGTACTTC.

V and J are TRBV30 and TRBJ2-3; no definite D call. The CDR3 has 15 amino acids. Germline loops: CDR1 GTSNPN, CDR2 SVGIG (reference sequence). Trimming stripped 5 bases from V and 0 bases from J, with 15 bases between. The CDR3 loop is CAWVRTRSSTDTQYF. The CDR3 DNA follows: TGTGCCTGGGTTCGTACACGCTCGAGCACAGATACGCAGTATTTT.

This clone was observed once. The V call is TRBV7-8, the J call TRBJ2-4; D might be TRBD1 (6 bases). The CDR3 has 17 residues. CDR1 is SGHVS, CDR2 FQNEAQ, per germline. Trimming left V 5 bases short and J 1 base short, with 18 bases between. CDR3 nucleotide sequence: TGTGCCAGCAGCCCGAGACCAGGGGCGCGGGCCAAAAACATTCAGTACTTC. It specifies CASSPRPGARAKNIQYF.

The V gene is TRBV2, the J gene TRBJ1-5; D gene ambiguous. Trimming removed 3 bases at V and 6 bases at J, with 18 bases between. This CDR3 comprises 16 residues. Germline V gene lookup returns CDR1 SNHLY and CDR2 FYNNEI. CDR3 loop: CASSDARGVLSQPQHF. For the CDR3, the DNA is TGTGCCAGCAGTGACGCTCGCGGGGTTCTGAGTCAGCCCCAGCATTTT.

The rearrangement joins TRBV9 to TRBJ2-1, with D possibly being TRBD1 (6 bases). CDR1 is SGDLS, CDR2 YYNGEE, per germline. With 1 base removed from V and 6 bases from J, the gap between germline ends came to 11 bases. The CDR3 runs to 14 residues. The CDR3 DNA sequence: TGTGCCAGCAGCGTACAGGACAGCCCCAATGAGCAGTTCTTC. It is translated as CASSVQDSPNEQFF.

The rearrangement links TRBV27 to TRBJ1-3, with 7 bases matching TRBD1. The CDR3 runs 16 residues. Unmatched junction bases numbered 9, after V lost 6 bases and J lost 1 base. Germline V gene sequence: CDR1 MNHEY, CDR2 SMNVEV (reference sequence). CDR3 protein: CASSKTGPLSGNTIYF. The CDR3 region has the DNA TGTGCCAGCAGCAAGACAGGGCCCTTATCTGGAAACACCATATATTTT.

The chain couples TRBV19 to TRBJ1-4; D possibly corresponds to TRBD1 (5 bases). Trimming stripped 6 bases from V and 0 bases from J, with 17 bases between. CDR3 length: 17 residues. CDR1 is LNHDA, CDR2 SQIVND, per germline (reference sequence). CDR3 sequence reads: CASRLTFDSATNEKLFF. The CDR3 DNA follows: TGTGCCAGTAGGCTTACCTTCGACAGTGCAACTAATGAAAAACTGTTTTTT.

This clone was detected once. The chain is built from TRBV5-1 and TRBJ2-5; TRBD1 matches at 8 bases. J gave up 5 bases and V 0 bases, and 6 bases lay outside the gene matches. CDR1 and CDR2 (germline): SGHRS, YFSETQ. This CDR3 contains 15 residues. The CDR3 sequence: CASSLDGTGRETQYF. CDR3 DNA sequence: TGCGCCAGCAGCTTGGACGGGACAGGAAGGGAGACCCAGTACTTC.

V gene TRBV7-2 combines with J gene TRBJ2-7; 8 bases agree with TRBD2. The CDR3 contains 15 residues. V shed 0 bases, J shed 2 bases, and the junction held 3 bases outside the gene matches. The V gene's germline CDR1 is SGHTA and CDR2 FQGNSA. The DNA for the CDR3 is TGTGCCAGCAGCTTAGCGCACGGGGGGGCCTACGAGCAGTACTTC. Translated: CASSLAHGGAYEQYF.

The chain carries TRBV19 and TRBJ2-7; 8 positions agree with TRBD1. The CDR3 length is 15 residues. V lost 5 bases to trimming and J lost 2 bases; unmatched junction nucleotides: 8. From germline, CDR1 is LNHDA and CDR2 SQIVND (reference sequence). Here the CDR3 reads CASSPRDRPPYEQYF. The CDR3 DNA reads TGTGCCAGTAGTCCCCGGGACAGGCCTCCCTACGAGCAGTACTTC.

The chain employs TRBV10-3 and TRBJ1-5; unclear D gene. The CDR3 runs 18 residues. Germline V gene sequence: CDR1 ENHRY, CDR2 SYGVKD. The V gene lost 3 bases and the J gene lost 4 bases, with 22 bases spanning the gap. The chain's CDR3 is CAISDPMGGRLGNQPQHF. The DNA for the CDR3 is TGTGCCATCAGTGACCCGATGGGAGGGCGCCTCGGGAATCAGCCCCAGCATTTT.

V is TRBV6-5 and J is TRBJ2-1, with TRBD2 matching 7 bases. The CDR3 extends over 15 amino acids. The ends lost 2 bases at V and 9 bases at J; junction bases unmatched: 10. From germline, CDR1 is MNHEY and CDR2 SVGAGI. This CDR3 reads CASSYTADWGGEQFF. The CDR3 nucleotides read TGTGCCAGCAGTTACACAGCGGACTGGGGGGGTGAGCAGTTCTTC.

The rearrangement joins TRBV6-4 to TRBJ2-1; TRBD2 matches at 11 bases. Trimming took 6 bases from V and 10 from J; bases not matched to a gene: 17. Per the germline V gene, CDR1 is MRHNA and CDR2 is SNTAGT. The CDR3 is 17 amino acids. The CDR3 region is CASSRYPLAGDSEEQFF. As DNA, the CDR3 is TGTGCCAGCAGCCGATATCCACTAGCGGGGGATAGCGAGGAGCAGTTCTTC.

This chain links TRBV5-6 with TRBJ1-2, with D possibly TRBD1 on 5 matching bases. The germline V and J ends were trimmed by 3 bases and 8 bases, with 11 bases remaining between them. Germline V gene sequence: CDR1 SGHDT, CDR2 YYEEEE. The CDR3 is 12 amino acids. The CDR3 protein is CASSWGGNGYTF. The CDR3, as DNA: TGTGCCAGCAGCTGGGGGGGAAACGGCTACACCTTC. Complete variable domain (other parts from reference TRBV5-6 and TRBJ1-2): DAGVTQSPTHLIKTRGQQVTLRCSPKSGHDTVSWYQQALGQGPQFIFQYYEEEERQRGNFPDRFSGHQFPNYSSELNVNALLLGDSALYLCASSWGGNGYTFGSGTRLTVV.

The chain's CDR3 is CASSKRTANSPLHF. CDR3 coding DNA: TGTGCCAGCAGCAAAAGGACAGCAAATTCACCCCTCCACTTT. This chain links TRBV9 with TRBJ1-6; maybe TRBD1 (6 bases). Germline V gene sequence: CDR1 SGDLS, CDR2 YYNGEE. There are 14 residues in the CDR3. The V end lost 4 bases, the J end lost 7 bases, and 12 bases lay between the germline ends. Together with reference TRBV9 and TRBJ1-6, the CDR3 gives the full variable domain: DSGVTQTPKHLITATGQRVTLRCSPRSGDLSVYWYQQSLDQGLQFLIQYYNGEERAKGNILERFSAQQFPDLHSELNLSSLELGDSALYFCASSKRTANSPLHFGNGTRLTVT.

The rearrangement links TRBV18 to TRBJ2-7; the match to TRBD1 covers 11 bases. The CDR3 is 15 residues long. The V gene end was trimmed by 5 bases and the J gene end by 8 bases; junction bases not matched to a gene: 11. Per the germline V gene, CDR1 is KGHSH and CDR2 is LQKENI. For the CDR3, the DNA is TGTGCCAGCTCATACGACCGGGACAGGGGGTATCAGCAGTACTTC. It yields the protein CASSYDRDRGYQQYF.

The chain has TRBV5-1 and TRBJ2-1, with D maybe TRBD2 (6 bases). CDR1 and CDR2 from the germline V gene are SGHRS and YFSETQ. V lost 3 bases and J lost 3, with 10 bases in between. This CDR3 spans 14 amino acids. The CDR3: CASSSGLVYNEQFF. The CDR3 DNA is TGCGCCAGCAGCTCGGGACTGGTCTACAATGAGCAGTTCTTC.

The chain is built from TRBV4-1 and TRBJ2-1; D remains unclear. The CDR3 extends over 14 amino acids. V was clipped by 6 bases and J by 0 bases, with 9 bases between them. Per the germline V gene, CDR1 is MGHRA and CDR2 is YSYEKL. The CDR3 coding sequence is TGCGCCAGCAGTGATTGGAGCTCCTACAATGAGCAGTTCTTC. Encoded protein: CASSDWSSYNEQFF.

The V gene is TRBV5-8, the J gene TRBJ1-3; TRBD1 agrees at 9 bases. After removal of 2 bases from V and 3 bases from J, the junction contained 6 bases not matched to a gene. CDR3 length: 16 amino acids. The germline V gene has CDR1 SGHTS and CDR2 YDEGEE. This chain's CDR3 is CASSFPGTGIGNTIYF. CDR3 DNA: TGTGCCAGCAGCTTCCCCGGGACAGGGATTGGAAACACCATATATTTT.

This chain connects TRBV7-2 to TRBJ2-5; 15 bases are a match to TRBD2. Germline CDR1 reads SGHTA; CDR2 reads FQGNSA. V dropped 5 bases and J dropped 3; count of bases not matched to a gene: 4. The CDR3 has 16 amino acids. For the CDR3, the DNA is TGTGCCAGCAGCCCGAGGACTAGCGGGGGGGAAGAGACCCAGTACTTC. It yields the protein CASSPRTSGGEETQYF. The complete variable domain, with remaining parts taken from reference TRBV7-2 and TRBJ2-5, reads GAGVSQSPSNKVTEKGKDVELRCDPISGHTALYWYRQSLGQGLEFLIYFQGNSAPDKSGLPSDRFSAERTGGSVSTLTIQRTQQEDSAVYLCASSPRTSGGEETQYFGPGTRLLVL.